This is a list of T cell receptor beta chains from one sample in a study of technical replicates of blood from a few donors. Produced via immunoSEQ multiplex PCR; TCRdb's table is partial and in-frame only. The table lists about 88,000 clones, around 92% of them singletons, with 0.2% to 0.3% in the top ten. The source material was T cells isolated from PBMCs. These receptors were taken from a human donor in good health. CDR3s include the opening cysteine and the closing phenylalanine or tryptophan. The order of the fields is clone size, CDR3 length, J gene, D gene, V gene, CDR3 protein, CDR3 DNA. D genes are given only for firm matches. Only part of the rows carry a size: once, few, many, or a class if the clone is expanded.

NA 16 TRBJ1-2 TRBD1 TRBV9 CASSGLRDRGDYGYTF TGTGCCAGCAGCGGCCTCCGGGACAGGGGGGACTATGGCTACACCTTC
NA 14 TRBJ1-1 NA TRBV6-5 CASSYNRVATEAFF TGTGCCAGCAGTTACAACAGGGTAGCCACTGAAGCTTTCTTT
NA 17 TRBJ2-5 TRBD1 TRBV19 CASSGEGQGARRETQYF TGTGCCAGTAGTGGCGAGGGACAGGGGGCGCGGAGAGAGACCCAGTACTTC
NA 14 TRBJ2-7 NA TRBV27 CASREARGTYEQYF TGTGCCAGCAGGGAGGCCAGAGGAACCTACGAGCAGTACTTC
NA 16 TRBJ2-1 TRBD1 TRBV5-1 CASSLGTGVSYNEQFF TGCGCCAGCAGCTTGGGGACAGGGGTTTCCTACAATGAGCAGTTCTTC
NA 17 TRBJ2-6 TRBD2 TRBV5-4 CASSGTSGGSGANVLTF TGTGCCAGCAGCGGGACTAGCGGGGGCTCTGGGGCCAACGTCCTGACTTTC
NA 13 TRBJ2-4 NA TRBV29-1 CSVDGQGRDIQYF TGCAGCGTTGATGGGCAGGGCAGGGACATTCAGTACTTC
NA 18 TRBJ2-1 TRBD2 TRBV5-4 CASSFGLAGGRDVDEQFF TGTGCCAGCAGCTTTGGACTAGCGGGAGGCCGAGACGTCGATGAGCAGTTCTTC
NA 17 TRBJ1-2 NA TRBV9 CASSVGPPGDVNYGYTF TGTGCCAGCAGCGTAGGACCTCCGGGAGACGTTAACTATGGCTACACCTTC
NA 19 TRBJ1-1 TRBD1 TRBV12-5 CASGLVRSGQDLPDTEAFF TGTGCTAGTGGTTTGGTACGGTCGGGACAGGATCTCCCCGATACTGAAGCTTTCTTT
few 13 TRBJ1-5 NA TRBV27 CASSLQGFQPQHF TGTGCCAGCAGTCTACAGGGATTCCAGCCCCAGCATTTT
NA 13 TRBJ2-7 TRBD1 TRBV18 CASTGTAQYEQYF TGTGCCAGCACCGGGACAGCCCAATACGAGCAGTACTTC
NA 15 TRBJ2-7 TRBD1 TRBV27 CASSLQGQGRYEQYF TGTGCCAGCAGTTTACAGGGACAGGGGAGGTACGAGCAGTACTTC
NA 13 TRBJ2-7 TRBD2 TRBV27 CASSSRLAGEQYF TGTGCCAGCAGTTCCCGACTAGCTGGGGAGCAGTACTTC
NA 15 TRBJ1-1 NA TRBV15 CATSRDASAVTEAFF TGTGCCACCAGCAGAGATGCGTCGGCGGTCACTGAAGCTTTCTTT
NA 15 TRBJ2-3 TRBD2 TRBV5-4 CASSSGGRAADTQYF TGTGCCAGCAGCTCAGGCGGGAGGGCCGCAGATACGCAGTATTTT
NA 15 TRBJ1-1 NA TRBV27 CASSRTQGLNTEAFF TGTGCCAGCAGTCGAACACAGGGACTGAACACTGAAGCTTTCTTT
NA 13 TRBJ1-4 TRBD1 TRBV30 CAWGQGVGEKLFF TGTGCCTGGGGACAGGGAGTGGGAGAAAAACTGTTTTTT
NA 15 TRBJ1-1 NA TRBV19 CASSSPQLGDTEAFF TGTGCCAGTAGTAGCCCTCAGCTCGGGGACACTGAAGCTTTCTTT
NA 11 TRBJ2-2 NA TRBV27 CASSYYGELFF TGTGCCAGCAGTTATTACGGGGAGCTGTTTTTT
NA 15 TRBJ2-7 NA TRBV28 CASSWGGPAAYEQYF TGTGCCAGCAGTTGGGGGGGGCCGGCCGCCTACGAGCAGTACTTC
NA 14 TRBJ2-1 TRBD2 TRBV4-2 CASSLGGRGNEQFF TGTGCCAGCAGCCTGGGAGGGCGGGGGAATGAGCAGTTCTTC
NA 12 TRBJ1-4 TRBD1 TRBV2 CASRLDRAKLFF TGTGCCAGCAGGTTAGACAGGGCGAAACTGTTTTTT
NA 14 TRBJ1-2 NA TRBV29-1 CSVGGGSFLGGYTF TGCAGCGTTGGGGGGGGTTCTTTCCTCGGGGGCTACACCTTC
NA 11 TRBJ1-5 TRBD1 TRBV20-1 CSAADRGPQHF TGCAGTGCTGCGGACAGGGGGCCCCAGCATTTT
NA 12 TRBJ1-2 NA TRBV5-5 CASSRTREGYTF TGTGCCAGCAGCCGGACCAGGGAAGGCTACACCTTC
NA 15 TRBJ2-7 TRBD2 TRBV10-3 CAISESASGRYEQYF TGTGCCATCAGTGAGTCGGCTAGCGGGCGCTACGAGCAGTACTTC
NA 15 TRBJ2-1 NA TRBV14 CASSQGAGLYNEQFF TGTGCCAGCAGCCAAGGAGCGGGTTTGTACAATGAGCAGTTCTTC
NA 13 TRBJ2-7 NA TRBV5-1 CASSLSGVYEQYF TGCGCCAGCAGCTTGTCAGGGGTCTACGAGCAGTACTTC
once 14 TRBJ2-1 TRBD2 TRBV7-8 CASSLGLAGGEQFF TGTGCCAGCAGCCTGGGACTAGCTGGAGGTGAGCAGTTCTTC